Following are 2 T cell receptor beta chains from one sample sequenced in a study of PD-1 blockade in classical Hodgkin lymphoma. Libraries were prepared by immunoSEQ multiplex PCR; TCRdb keeps only in-frame clonotypes and omits some of them. The sample carries about 31,000 clones, around 70% recorded once. Patients all relapsed after autologous stem cell transplantation, and there was variation in brentuximab vedotin exposure. The sequencing used peripheral blood mononuclear cells (PBMCs), collected before the second cycle of nivolumab. The receptor set was obtained from a human donor with classical Hodgkin lymphoma.

This clone has more than one count but fewer than ten. Within the sample, other DNA sequences also encode this same CDR3. The V gene is TRBV2, the J gene TRBJ1-1, with 7 positions matching TRBD1. CDR1 and CDR2 (germline): SNHLY, FYNNEI. This CDR3 has 14 residues. Trimming at V came to 3 bases and at J to 4 bases, leaving 5 bases not matched to a gene. The CDR3 region is CASSDRGVGTEAFF. The CDR3 bases are TGTGCCAGCAGTGACAGGGGGGTCGGCACTGAAGCTTTCTTT.

This chain uses TRBV5-1 with TRBJ1-3, with D unclear. Germline V gene sequence: CDR1 SGHRS, CDR2 YFSETQ. The CDR3 loop spans 15 amino acids. With 0 bases removed from V and 4 bases from J, the gap between germline ends came to 11 bases. The CDR3 DNA reads as TGCGCCAGCAGCTTGGACCCGGTAGTCGGAAACACCATATATTTT. It translates to CASSLDPVVGNTIYF.